This TCR beta chain was recovered during a study of CD8 T cells in ankylosing spondylitis. A remark on this clonotype: Its antigen is unidentified.

TCRdb processed the 5' RACE reads anew with MiXCR; each CDR3 protein has one entry. The profile shows some 140,000 distinct CDR3 sequences, roughly 17% of them singletons. Study-wide findings and caveats: Matched synovial fluid from ankylosing spondylitis patients was reported to be enriched for disease-linked clones. Ankylosing spondylitis blood seemed to carry a telltale TCR beta motif made of several highly homologous variants.

V dropped 0 bases and J dropped 1 base, with 13 bases sitting between them. CDR1 and CDR2 from the germline V gene are MGHRA and YSYEKL. CDR3 length: 17 amino acids. This clonotype was sampled from a male donor with ankylosing spondylitis. The chain carries TRBV4-1 and TRBJ2-1, with D tentatively TRBD1 or TRBD2 (5 bases each). Input material: blood, either unsorted or a sorted T cell fraction (not recorded which). CDR3 amino acids: CASSQEGVALSYNEQFF. CDR3 nucleotide sequence: TGCGCCAGCAGCCAAGAAGGGGTAGCGCTTTCCTACAATGAGCAGTTCTTC.